Shown below are 28 T cell receptor beta chains from a single sample sequenced in a study of cytomegalovirus exposure and HLA in healthy donors. Primers: 60 Vbeta forward and 13 Jbeta reverse. Assay used: immunoSEQ multiplex PCR; TCRdb lists only in-frame clones, some missing. The sample contains some 110,000 clones, around 80% of which appear only once. The specimen was PBMCs. The receptors here all came from a man aged 30 to 39 in good health and CMV-seropositive.

The chain has TRBV28 and TRBJ2-7; 8 bases map to TRBD1. Germline V gives CDR1 MDHEN, CDR2 SYDVKM. The CDR3 extends over 15 amino acids. V trimming: 7 bases; J trimming: 2 bases; junction bases outside the gene matches: 10. The DNA of the CDR3 is TGTGCCAGCACTTCCCCCGGGACAGGCACCTACGAGCAGTACTTC. It yields the protein CASTSPGTGTYEQYF. Full variable domain (missing parts from reference TRBV28 and TRBJ2-7): DVKVTQSSRYLVKRTGEKVFLECVQDMDHENMFWYRQDPGLGLRLIYFSYDVKMKEKGDIPEGYSVSREKKERFSLILESASTNQTSMYLCASTSPGTGTYEQYFGPGTRLTVT.

The chain combines TRBV4-2 with TRBJ2-3; TRBD1 matches 8 bases. The CDR3 length is 17 residues. The junction had 8 bases not matched to a gene; V was cut back by 1 base and J by 2 bases. Germline V CDR1 and CDR2: LGHNA, YNFKEQ. Here the CDR3 reads CASSQVRQGTLTDTQYF. DNA of the CDR3: TGTGCCAGCAGCCAAGTCCGACAGGGGACCCTCACAGATACGCAGTATTTT.

V and J are TRBV11-3 and TRBJ2-5; 9 bases align to TRBD1. The J segment lost 5 bases and the V segment lost 5 bases, leaving 15 bases of the junction unmatched. Germline assignment: CDR1 SGHNT and CDR2 YENEEA. The CDR3 contains 17 residues. The CDR3 spells CASSLLTTGGASETQYF. The CDR3 DNA reads as TGTGCCAGCAGCCTCCTGACAACAGGGGGCGCCTCGGAGACCCAGTACTTC.

V is TRBV19 and J is TRBJ1-2; D gene uncertain. V lost 4 bases, J lost 3 bases, and 12 bases lay in between. The CDR3 consists of 14 residues. Germline V gene sequence: CDR1 LNHDA, CDR2 SQIVND (reference sequence). The CDR3 loop reads CASSKSGTDYGYTF. CDR3 sequence (DNA): TGTGCCAGTAGTAAGTCTGGCACAGACTATGGCTACACCTTC.

The V gene is TRBV7-2, the J gene TRBJ2-3, with 8 bases fitting TRBD2. The CDR3 spans 16 residues. Trimming cost V 5 bases and J 7 bases; bases outside gene matches: 14. Germline V gene sequence: CDR1 SGHTA, CDR2 FQGNSA. The CDR3 protein is CASSPGPGRDKNTQYF. In DNA form, the CDR3 reads TGTGCCAGCAGCCCCGGCCCCGGGAGGGATAAGAATACGCAGTATTTT.

The chain combines TRBV6-1 with TRBJ2-7, with 9 bases identical to TRBD2. Germline V gives CDR1 MNHNS, CDR2 SASEGT. The V segment lost 4 bases and the J segment 4 bases; nucleotides outside the gene matches: 17. The CDR3 spans 18 residues. CDR3 sequence: CASSVQTAIAGVPYEQYF. In nucleotides, the CDR3 is TGTGCCAGCAGTGTCCAAACCGCAATAGCGGGAGTCCCTTACGAGCAGTACTTC.

This sequence joins TRBV5-1 and TRBJ1-2; 10 bases line up with TRBD1. The V gene's germline CDR1 is SGHRS and CDR2 YFSETQ. This CDR3 region has 17 residues. Trimming took 0 bases from V and 5 from J; bases not matched to a gene: 10. CDR3 DNA sequence: TGCGCCAGCAGCTTGGCAAGGACAGGGGGGTCCTTATATGGCTACACCTTC. It yields the protein CASSLARTGGSLYGYTF.

The rearrangement joins TRBV27 to TRBJ2-7, with 7 bases aligning to TRBD2. V was clipped by 3 bases and J by 4 bases; unmatched bases: 6. The germline gives CDR1 MNHEY, CDR2 SMNVEV (reference sequence). This CDR3 spans 14 amino acids. The CDR3 nucleotides read TGTGCCAGCAGTTTCCTCGGGAGGTCTTACGAGCAGTACTTC. Its translation: CASSFLGRSYEQYF.

The chain carries TRBV5-1 and TRBJ2-1; 8 bases map to TRBD1. The germline CDR1 and CDR2 sequences are SGHRS and YFSETQ. With 4 bases clipped from V and 7 bases from J, the junction kept 4 bases outside the gene matches. The CDR3 sequence is 13 residues long. CDR3 protein: CASSPDRENEQFF. The CDR3 DNA sequence: TGCGCCAGCAGCCCGGACAGGGAGAATGAGCAGTTCTTC. Using reference TRBV5-1 and TRBJ2-1 for the parts outside the CDR3, the full variable domain is KAGVTQTPRYLIKTRGQQVTLSCSPISGHRSVSWYQQTPGQGLQFLFEYFSETQRNKGNFPGRFSGRQFSNSRSEMNVSTLELGDSALYLCASSPDRENEQFFGPGTRLTVL.

V is TRBV11-3 and J is TRBJ2-3; 7 bases map to TRBD2. Germline CDR1 is SGHNT and CDR2 is YENEEA. The CDR3 length is 12 residues. Unmatched junction bases numbered 0, after V lost 5 bases and J lost 4 bases. The CDR3 is CASSRGADTQYF. Here the CDR3 DNA reads TGTGCCAGCAGCCGGGGGGCAGATACGCAGTATTTT.

The chain recombines TRBV19 with TRBJ1-2, with D possibly matching TRBD1 (5 bases). Germline-derived CDR1 and CDR2 are LNHDA and SQIVND (reference sequence). The CDR3 covers 14 residues. Trimming stripped 7 bases from V and 6 bases from J, with 18 bases between. The CDR3 DNA is TGTGCCAGTATTGAGGAGGGGTCTATCGATGGCTACACCTTC. It translates to CASIEEGSIDGYTF.

The chain couples TRBV5-1 to TRBJ2-3; D not resolved. CDR3 length: 14 residues. The V and J ends lost 4 bases and 3 bases respectively, with 12 bases between them. The germline CDR1 and CDR2 sequences are SGHRS and YFSETQ. Here the CDR3 DNA reads TGCGCCAGCAGCCCCCAGCAGGATACAGATACGCAGTATTTT. Translating it yields CASSPQQDTDTQYF.

The chain recombines TRBV7-9 with TRBJ1-2, with 7 bases fitting TRBD1. In germline, CDR1 is SEHNR, CDR2 FQNEAQ (reference sequence). The CDR3 runs to 14 residues. V was pared by 4 bases and J by 3 bases, with 5 bases of the junction left unmatched. The chain's CDR3 is CASSSTGSDYGYTF. CDR3 sequence (DNA): TGTGCCAGCAGCTCGACAGGGTCGGACTATGGCTACACCTTC.

The chain employs TRBV19 and TRBJ2-6; D is possibly TRBD2 (5 bases). Germline V gene lookup returns CDR1 LNHDA and CDR2 SQIVND (reference sequence). The CDR3 has 15 residues. The ends were cut back, 3 bases at V and 1 base at J, with 7 bases in the middle. The CDR3 DNA reads TGTGCCAGTAGTATTAGAGGGTCTGGGGCCAACGTCCTGACTTTC. It yields the protein CASSIRGSGANVLTF. Full variable domain (missing parts from reference TRBV19 and TRBJ2-6): DGGITQSPKYLFRKEGQNVTLSCEQNLNHDAMYWYRQDPGQGLRLIYYSQIVNDFQKGDIAEGYSVSREKKESFPLTVTSAQKNPTAFYLCASSIRGSGANVLTFGAGSRLTVL.

The J gene is TRBJ2-7, the V gene TRBV28; 7 bases are a match to TRBD2. Germline assignment: CDR1 MDHEN and CDR2 SYDVKM. The junction had 23 bases not matched to a gene; V was cut back by 5 bases and J by 4 bases. CDR3 size: 19 residues. CDR3 DNA sequence: TGTGCCAGCAGTACCCCATGGGGTTCGCGGGAGAGAGGGAAGTACGAGCAGTACTTC. Translated: CASSTPWGSRERGKYEQYF.

V gene TRBV6-5 combines with J gene TRBJ2-7, with 9 bases identical to TRBD1. V lost 6 bases, J lost 6 bases, and 3 bases stayed unmatched. The germline gives CDR1 MNHEY, CDR2 SVGAGI. The CDR3 extends over 12 amino acids. Written as DNA, the CDR3 is TGTGCCAGCAGCCGGGACAGGGTCGAGCAGTACTTC. This translates into CASSRDRVEQYF.

J is TRBJ2-2 and V is TRBV9; 9 nucleotides line up with TRBD1. The germline CDR1 and CDR2 sequences are SGDLS and YYNGEE. V shed 4 bases, J shed 1 base, and the junction held 8 bases outside the gene matches. The CDR3 totals 17 residues. The CDR3 region is CASSPTKGQGNTGELFF. CDR3 coding DNA: TGTGCCAGCAGCCCAACCAAGGGACAGGGGAACACCGGGGAGCTGTTTTTT.

This clone was observed a single time. The chain recombines TRBV4-3 with TRBJ1-2; D gene unclear. V was cut by 3 bases and J by 5 bases, with 13 bases left in between. The CDR3 totals 14 residues. Germline lookup yields CDR1 LGHNA and CDR2 YSLEER. In nucleotides, the CDR3 is TGCGCCAGCAGCCATTCAACATCACCTTATGGCTACACCTTC. Amino acid sequence: CASSHSTSPYGYTF.

The rearrangement joins TRBV5-1 to TRBJ2-2, with 8 positions matching TRBD1. This CDR3 comprises 17 residues. The J segment lost 2 bases and the V segment lost 7 bases, leaving 13 bases of the junction unmatched. CDR1 and CDR2 (germline): SGHRS, YFSETQ. The CDR3 DNA sequence: TGCGCCAGCCGATATGGCCCAGGGGGCCTCAACACCGGGGAGCTGTTTTTT. It yields the protein CASRYGPGGLNTGELFF.

The chain recombines TRBV21-1 with TRBJ1-5. TRBV21-1 is a listed pseudogene. The CDR3 contains 17 residues. The CDR3 is CASSKARGMGADQPQHF. The CDR3 bases are TGTGCCAGCAGCAAAGCGCGGGGGATGGGAGCGGATCAGCCCCAGCATTTT.

The rearrangement uses TRBV11-3 and TRBJ2-2, with TRBD1 as a possible D gene (6 bases). CDR1 is SGHNT, CDR2 YENEEA, per germline. The CDR3 consists of 19 residues. Trimming cost V 0 bases and J 2 bases, with 19 bases left between them. The CDR3 sequence is CASSLEGRGTGPNTGELFF. In DNA form, the CDR3 reads TGTGCCAGCAGCTTAGAGGGTAGGGGAACAGGGCCCAACACCGGGGAGCTGTTTTTT.

The chain has TRBV14 and TRBJ2-1; 7 nucleotides match TRBD1. Germline CDR1 reads SGHDN; CDR2 reads FVKESK. The trim removed 4 bases at V and 3 bases at J, leaving 3 bases unmatched. The length of the CDR3 is 14 residues. CDR3 coding DNA: TGTGCCAGCAGCCGGGACAGAAACTACAATGAGCAGTTCTTC. This translates into CASSRDRNYNEQFF.

The chain is built from TRBV4-3 and TRBJ2-1; 8 bases are shared with TRBD2. V lost 0 bases and J lost 14; bases outside the gene matches: 6. CDR1 and CDR2 from the germline V gene are LGHNA and YSLEER. CDR3 length equals 13 residues. CDR3 amino acids: CASSQDRGGRKFF. The CDR3 DNA is TGCGCCAGCAGCCAAGATCGGGGGGGCCGTAAGTTCTTC.

The chain uses TRBV4-3 and TRBJ1-1, with 7 bases aligning to TRBD1. Germline V gives CDR1 LGHNA, CDR2 YSLEER. There are 15 residues in the CDR3. Trimming removed 4 bases from V and 6 bases from J; junction bases left unmatched: 11. The CDR3 loop reads CASSPGGQGVAEAFF. CDR3 nucleotide sequence: TGCGCCAGCAGCCCCGGAGGGCAGGGGGTAGCTGAAGCTTTCTTT.

On this clone: The junction departs from germline at one end; a sequencing error may be responsible. The J gene is TRBJ2-6, the V gene TRBV7-2, with D perhaps TRBD1 (6 bases). Germline loops: CDR1 SGHTA, CDR2 FQGNSA. The CDR3 totals 17 residues. CDR3 nucleotides: TGTGCCAGCAGCTTACGAGGGGGTAGCTCTGGGGCCAACGGCCTGACTTTC. This codes for CASSLRGGSSGANGLTF.

In this sample, this clone turned up a few times. The chain carries TRBV30 and TRBJ1-1, with no clear D. The CDR3 is 12 amino acids. CDR1 is GTSNPN, CDR2 SVGIG, per germline (reference sequence). The V and J ends lost 4 bases and 1 base respectively, with 7 bases between them. The CDR3 loop is CAWIRGNTEAFF. CDR3 in DNA: TGTGCCTGGATACGGGGGAACACTGAAGCTTTCTTT.

The chain is built from TRBV5-1 and TRBJ2-5; D gene uncertain. The J call may be wrong; the DNA end is better matched by TRBJ2-7. The germline gives CDR1 SGHRS, CDR2 YFSETQ. This CDR3 is 13 amino acids long. CDR3 in DNA: TGCGCCAGCAGCTTGGTCCATCCCTACGAGCAGTACTTC. Translation: CASSLVHPYEQYF.

The chain couples TRBV19 to TRBJ2-7; 9 bases match TRBD1. This CDR3 is 17 amino acids long. V lost 3 bases and J lost 3; bases outside the gene matches: 12. Germline V gene data show CDR1 as LNHDA and CDR2 as SQIVND (reference sequence). The CDR3: CASSIRAGQGVSYEQYF. The CDR3 nucleotides read TGTGCCAGTAGTATCCGGGCGGGACAGGGTGTTAGCTACGAGCAGTACTTC.